This T cell receptor (beta chain) was sequenced for a study of blood T cell repertoires in COVID-19. Participants, 18 to 89 years old, spanned 25 or so US areas. Which cohort a participant joined came from the clinical history participants gave. Generated by immunoSEQ multiplex PCR, the TCRdb table keeps only in-frame clones and is missing some. Among about 400,000 clones listed, around 90% were seen once. Sequencing was carried out using PBMCs or T cells enriched from blood (not recorded which). The clonotype was recovered from a middle-aged woman with acute COVID-19.

The CDR3 reads CASSLQGVGGYTF. The CDR3 DNA reads TGTGCCAGCAGTTTACAGGGGGTAGGAGGCTACACCTTC. This chain links TRBV27 with TRBJ1-2; TRBD1 matches 7 bases. Trimming cost V 2 bases and J 8 bases; bases outside gene matches: 5. Germline CDR1 and CDR2: MNHEY and SMNVEV (reference sequence). This CDR3 comprises 13 residues.